The 29 T cell receptor beta chains below come from one sample, sequenced in a study of shared clonotypes between healthy human individuals. The repertoire was sequenced with immunoSEQ multiplex PCR; TCRdb's copy has only in-frame clones and lacks some. The sample consists of about 2.3 million clones, roughly 93% of them appearing once. The sequencing input was naive CD4+ T cells from PBMCs. As for subset: CD45RA+ positively selected. The receptors here all came from a man between 18 and 35 years old in good health. Some clones in this sample may be carry-over from other donors' samples.

About this clone: The same CDR3 is also encoded by other DNA sequences in this sample. The genes are TRBV7-3 and TRBJ2-3, with D unresolved. CDR1 is SGHTA, CDR2 FQGTGA, per germline. Trimming took off 4 bases at V and 0 bases at J, with 5 bases between the two ends. This CDR3 is 13 amino acids long. The CDR3 sequence: CASSSQSTDTQYF. The CDR3 region has the DNA TGTGCCAGCAGCTCCCAAAGCACAGATACGCAGTATTTT.

As DNA, the CDR3 is TGTGCCAGCAGCCCGGACGGAGTCGCCCACTACGAGCAGTACTTC. Its protein is CASSPDGVAHYEQYF. The chain combines TRBV5-5 with TRBJ2-7, with unresolved D. CDR1 is SGHKS and CDR2 is YYEKEE in the germline V gene (reference sequence). Deletions cut 4 bases from V and 3 bases from J, with 17 bases between. This CDR3 spans 15 amino acids.

V and J are TRBV7-9 and TRBJ2-7, with 8 bases matching TRBD2. The germline CDR1 and CDR2 sequences are SEHNR and FQNEAQ (reference sequence). The CDR3 has 16 residues. V was pared by 4 bases and J by 4 bases, with 12 bases of the junction left unmatched. The CDR3 loop reads CASSSYQGAGVYEQYF. The CDR3, as DNA: TGTGCCAGCAGCTCCTACCAGGGAGCGGGAGTTTACGAGCAGTACTTC.

The chain recombines TRBV7-2 with TRBJ2-7; D remains unclear. The CDR3 has 12 residues. Germline V lookup: CDR1 SGHTA, CDR2 FQGNSA. V was cut by 1 base and J by 5 bases, with 6 bases left in between. The CDR3 region has the DNA TGTGCCAGCAGCTTAGTAGGACACGAGCAGTACTTC. Translation: CASSLVGHEQYF.

The chain has TRBV7-5 and TRBJ2-1; TRBD2 was called by the table and not checked on the DNA. TRBV7-5 is a recognized pseudogene. The length of the CDR3 is 17 residues. Here the CDR3 DNA reads TGTGTCAGAAGCTTATCTCGGCTAGCGGGCCCCTACAATGAGCAGTTCTTC. Translating it yields CVRSLSRLAGPYNEQFF.

In the case of this clone: This same CDR3 is encoded by further DNA sequences in the sample. This rearrangement joins TRBV6-4 to TRBJ2-3; D possibly corresponds to TRBD2 (5 bases). This CDR3 is 15 amino acids long. Germline values: CDR1 MRHNA, CDR2 SNTAGT. Trimming shortened V by 0 bases and J by 4 bases, and 11 bases separated the two germline ends. CDR3: CASSDSGGSADTQYF. CDR3 coding DNA: TGTGCCAGCAGTGACTCGGGCGGGTCCGCAGATACGCAGTATTTT.

Notes on this clone: This CDR3 is also generated by other DNA sequences in the sample. The chain couples TRBV5-1 to TRBJ2-7, with TRBD2 matching 7 bases. Germline V gives CDR1 SGHRS, CDR2 YFSETQ. Trimming took 3 bases from V and 3 from J; bases not matched to a gene: 0. The CDR3 extends over 12 amino acids. Here the CDR3 DNA reads TGCGCCAGCAGCTCTAGCGGCTACGAGCAGTACTTC. Translating it yields CASSSSGYEQYF. The entire variable domain, with the rest obtained from reference TRBV5-1 and TRBJ2-7, is as follows: KAGVTQTPRYLIKTRGQQVTLSCSPISGHRSVSWYQQTPGQGLQFLFEYFSETQRNKGNFPGRFSGRQFSNSRSEMNVSTLELGDSALYLCASSSSGYEQYFGPGTRLTVT.

The chain links TRBV5-1 to TRBJ2-7, with 10 bases lining up with TRBD1. Germline CDR1 reads SGHRS; CDR2 reads YFSETQ. The CDR3 is made up of 15 amino acids. Losses at the gene ends were 4 bases for V and 6 bases for J; bases not matched to a gene: 10. CDR3 protein: CASSLIPGQGTEQYF. CDR3 in DNA: TGCGCCAGCAGCCTTATCCCGGGACAGGGGACCGAGCAGTACTTC.

In DNA, the CDR3 is TGTGCCAGCAGTTTGGACCTAGCGGGGGGGTCAGATACGCAGTATTTT. It codes for CASSLDLAGGSDTQYF. The chain has TRBV28 and TRBJ2-3; 12 bases match TRBD2. V lost 3 bases to trimming and J lost 4 bases; unmatched junction nucleotides: 5. This CDR3 spans 16 amino acids. Per the germline V gene, CDR1 is MDHEN and CDR2 is SYDVKM.

The chain recombines TRBV7-2 with TRBJ1-2; tentative D call: TRBD1 (6 bases). The V gene's germline CDR1 is SGHTA and CDR2 FQGNSA. Trimming took off 5 bases at V and 7 bases at J, with 17 bases between the two ends. The CDR3 is 14 residues long. DNA for the CDR3: TGTGCCAGCAGCCCCTTGGGGGCCATGGGTGGCTACACCTTC. The encoded protein is CASSPLGAMGGYTF.

This chain connects TRBV25-1 to TRBJ2-7; 11 bases are a match to TRBD1. Germline assignment: CDR1 MGHDK and CDR2 SYGVNS. The CDR3 has 14 residues. V gave up 10 bases and J gave up 2 bases; unmatched junction bases: 7. The CDR3 region has the DNA TGTGCCACTCGGGAGGGACAGGGGGCCTACGAGCAGTACTTC. It codes for CATREGQGAYEQYF.

The sample holds one count of this clone. The genes are TRBV11-2 and TRBJ2-7, with D possibly being TRBD1 or TRBD2 (5 bases each). CDR1 and CDR2 from the germline V gene are SGHAT and FQNNGV. The CDR3 sequence is 18 residues long. Trimming left V 0 bases short and J 0 bases short, with 18 bases between. CDR3 sequence: CASSLDSFWGSSSYEQYF. CDR3 nucleotide sequence: TGTGCCAGCAGCTTAGATTCGTTTTGGGGGTCGAGCTCCTACGAGCAGTACTTC.

This sequence joins TRBV9 and TRBJ2-7, with unresolved D. V lost 2 bases and J lost 0, with 9 bases in between. The CDR3 contains 14 residues. The germline V gene has CDR1 SGDLS and CDR2 YYNGEE. CDR3 sequence (DNA): TGTGCCAGCAGCGTCGAGCTGGGCTCCTACGAGCAGTACTTC. Encoded protein: CASSVELGSYEQYF.

V and J are TRBV2 and TRBJ2-5, with D perhaps being TRBD1 or TRBD2 (5 bases each). V lost 6 bases, J lost 4 bases, and 15 bases lay in between. The CDR3 spans 14 residues. Germline V CDR1 and CDR2: SNHLY, FYNNEI. As DNA, the CDR3 is TGTGCCAGCAGCTCACAGGAGGCGGGAGAGACCCAGTACTTC. It codes for CASSSQEAGETQYF.

V and J are TRBV18 and TRBJ2-3; D remains unclear. The CDR3 runs 14 residues. V was cut by 3 bases and J by 3 bases, with 10 bases left in between. Germline V lookup: CDR1 KGHSH, CDR2 LQKENI. The CDR3 sequence: CASSPPSDTDTQYF. DNA of the CDR3: TGTGCCAGCTCACCTCCGTCTGATACAGATACGCAGTATTTT.

In this sample, this clone turned up once. V gene TRBV10-3 combines with J gene TRBJ2-4; 14 bases are a match to TRBD2. V gave up 2 bases and J gave up 9 bases; unmatched junction bases: 6. This CDR3 is 16 amino acids long. Per the germline V gene, CDR1 is ENHRY and CDR2 is SYGVKD. In nucleotides, the CDR3 is TGTGCCATCAGTGAGGGACTAGCGGGAGGATGGGGCATTCAGTACTTC. Translated: CAISEGLAGGWGIQYF.

This clone appeared once. The chain combines TRBV5-4 with TRBJ1-1, with D unresolved. The CDR3 is 12 amino acids. Trimming removed 0 bases at V and 8 bases at J, with 8 bases between. Per germline, CDR1 SGHNT and CDR2 YYREEE (reference sequence). The CDR3: CASSLGSSEAFF. Here the CDR3 DNA reads TGTGCCAGCAGCTTGGGTAGTTCCGAAGCTTTCTTT.

Comments on this clone: This same CDR3 is encoded by further DNA sequences in the sample. The chain carries TRBV5-1 and TRBJ2-5; 7 bases agree with TRBD2. Germline assignment: CDR1 SGHRS and CDR2 YFSETQ. J lost 5 bases, V lost 0 bases, and 7 bases had no gene match. The CDR3 covers 15 residues. The CDR3 here is CASSLAGTGRETQYF. Written as DNA, the CDR3 is TGCGCCAGCAGCTTGGCCGGGACCGGGAGGGAGACCCAGTACTTC. The entire variable domain, with the rest obtained from reference TRBV5-1 and TRBJ2-5, is as follows: KAGVTQTPRYLIKTRGQQVTLSCSPISGHRSVSWYQQTPGQGLQFLFEYFSETQRNKGNFPGRFSGRQFSNSRSEMNVSTLELGDSALYLCASSLAGTGRETQYFGPGTRLLVL.

In this sample, this clone turned up once. The chain has TRBV7-3 and TRBJ2-6; no clear D. Between the trimmed V and J ends, which lost 3 bases and 2 bases, there was a span of 5 bases. The CDR3 extends over 14 amino acids. Germline CDR1 reads SGHTA; CDR2 reads FQGTGA. CDR3 residues: CASSFGTGANVLTF. As DNA, the CDR3 is TGTGCCAGCAGCTTTGGGACTGGGGCCAACGTCCTGACTTTC.

The chain combines TRBV5-1 with TRBJ2-1; D is unresolved. CDR1 is SGHRS and CDR2 is YFSETQ in the germline V gene. The CDR3 spans 14 residues. Deletions cut 5 bases from V and 2 bases from J, with 11 bases between. CDR3 loop: CASRMSNAYNEQFF. CDR3 nucleotides: TGCGCCAGCAGAATGAGTAACGCCTACAATGAGCAGTTCTTC.

The CDR3 sequence: CASSPFAETYSYEQYF. The CDR3 DNA is TGTGCCAGCTCACCGTTCGCCGAGACGTACTCCTACGAGCAGTACTTC. The rearrangement joins TRBV18 to TRBJ2-7; D gene uncertain. V was clipped by 3 bases and J by 0 bases, with 15 bases between them. The CDR3 totals 16 residues. The V gene's germline CDR1 is KGHSH and CDR2 LQKENI.

The chain has TRBV28 and TRBJ2-7; D might be TRBD2 (6 bases). The germline V gene encodes CDR1 MDHEN and CDR2 SYDVKM. The V and J ends lost 8 bases and 1 base respectively, with 15 bases between them. The CDR3 spans 14 residues. DNA of the CDR3: TGTGCCAGCTTTGGACCCGGGGGTTCCTACGAGCAGTACTTC. This codes for CASFGPGGSYEQYF.

This chain uses TRBV5-1 with TRBJ1-2; TRBD1 matches at 7 bases. Germline V gives CDR1 SGHRS, CDR2 YFSETQ. V lost 0 bases, J lost 8 bases, and 7 bases stayed unmatched. This CDR3 has 14 amino acids. DNA of the CDR3: TGCGCCAGCAGCTTGGGGACAGGATCTTGGGGCTACACCTTC. Translated: CASSLGTGSWGYTF.

The V gene is TRBV5-4, the J gene TRBJ2-3, with TRBD2 identical over 9 bases. The V gene's germline CDR1 is SGHNT and CDR2 YYREEE (reference sequence). The CDR3 has 17 residues. V trimming: 6 bases; J trimming: 1 base; junction bases outside the gene matches: 12. CDR3 loop: CASKIGGRAGGTDTQYF. CDR3 coding DNA: TGTGCCAGCAAGATCGGCGGGAGGGCCGGTGGCACAGATACGCAGTATTTT.

The V gene is TRBV27, the J gene TRBJ1-1; TRBD1 aligns across 11 bases. Trimming took 7 bases from V and 3 from J; bases not matched to a gene: 10. CDR3 length equals 16 residues. Germline assignment: CDR1 MNHEY and CDR2 SMNVEV (reference sequence). For the CDR3, the DNA is TGTGCCAGCAAGTACGGGACAGGGGGAACTTACACTGAAGCTTTCTTT. Translating gives CASKYGTGGTYTEAFF.

The chain recombines TRBV6-1 with TRBJ2-7, with a weak D call TRBD1 (6 bases). This CDR3 is 14 amino acids long. From germline, CDR1 is MNHNS and CDR2 SASEGT. Deletions cut 2 bases from V and 3 bases from J, with 11 bases between. This CDR3 reads CASSERPDSYEQYF. Written as DNA, the CDR3 is TGTGCCAGCAGTGAACGGCCGGACAGCTACGAGCAGTACTTC.

The chain employs TRBV28 and TRBJ2-2, with D hard to call. This CDR3 comprises 14 residues. V dropped 2 bases and J dropped 0 bases, with 4 bases sitting between them. The germline V gene encodes CDR1 MDHEN and CDR2 SYDVKM. CDR3 in amino acids: CASSLGANTGELFF. The CDR3 coding sequence is TGTGCCAGCAGTTTAGGTGCGAACACCGGGGAGCTGTTTTTT.

A word on this clone: Other DNA sequences of this sample code for an identical CDR3. The CDR3 nucleotides read TGTGCCAGTAGTGCCGGGACCTATGGCTACACCTTC. Translated, it gives CASSAGTYGYTF. The chain combines TRBV19 with TRBJ1-2, with D tentatively TRBD1 (5 bases). The ends were cut back, 5 bases at V and 4 bases at J, with 8 bases in the middle. The germline V gene has CDR1 LNHDA and CDR2 SQIVND (reference sequence). The CDR3 length is 12 residues.

V usage is TRBV5-1 and J usage is TRBJ1-2, with D perhaps matching TRBD1 (6 bases). The V end lost 2 bases, the J end lost 7 bases, and 12 bases lay between the germline ends. The CDR3 covers 13 residues. The germline V gene encodes CDR1 SGHRS and CDR2 YFSETQ. CDR3 in DNA: TGCGCCAGCAGCTTCCCACAGGGAGGTGGCTACACCTTC. Translating gives CASSFPQGGGYTF.